The 18 T cell receptor beta chains below all came from one sample that was sequenced in a study of blood T cells in healthy people across ages. A sample-barcoded 5' primer and a J-beta primer mix were used in a second PCR of roughly 6 to 11 cycles. MiXCR, applied by TCRdb to the 5' RACE reads, yields one record per CDR3 protein. This table has approximately 1,100,000 distinct CDR3 sequences, under 45% appearing once. The sequencing sample was made of blood. These receptors were obtained from a woman aged 55-69 years in good health.

This clonotype has just a few counts. A much larger clonotype is one base distant, so this may be a read error. The chain combines TRBV4-2 with TRBJ1-6; possibly TRBD1 for D (5 bases). The CDR3 is made up of 18 amino acids. The germline CDR1 and CDR2 sequences are LGHNA and YNFKEQ. CDR3 nucleotide sequence: TGTGCCAGCAGCCAAGATCTTGCCTTTACAGGTAGAGATTCACCCCCCCACTTT. It translates to CASSQDLAFTGRDSPPHF.

The rearrangement uses TRBV7-2 and TRBJ2-5; D ambiguous. Germline V gene data show CDR1 as SGHTA and CDR2 as FQGNSA. V was shortened by 8 bases and J by 5 bases, with 6 bases between the two germline ends. This CDR3 contains 10 residues. CDR3 sequence (DNA): TGTGCCAGCCACCGGGAGACCCAGTACTTC. Its protein is CASHRETQYF. The complete variable domain, with remaining parts taken from reference TRBV7-2 and TRBJ2-5, reads GAGVSQSPSNKVTEKGKDVELRCDPISGHTALYWYRQSLGQGLEFLIYFQGNSAPDKSGLPSDRFSAERTGGSVSTLTIQRTQQEDSAVYLCASHRETQYFGPGTRLLVL.

This clonotype was seen many times. The chain carries TRBV7-9 and TRBJ2-5, with D unclear. V was cut by 5 bases and J by 4 bases, with 23 bases left in between. The germline CDR1 and CDR2 sequences are SEHNR and FQNEAQ (reference sequence). The CDR3 is made up of 17 amino acids. The CDR3 spells CASSDPILGTRSETQYF. As DNA, the CDR3 is TGTGCCAGCAGCGACCCTATCCTTGGTACGCGCTCAGAGACCCAGTACTTC.

The chain joins TRBV7-3 to TRBJ2-4, with a tentative D call TRBD2 (7 bases). The V end lost 1 base, the J end lost 3 bases, and 16 bases lay between the germline ends. CDR3 length: 17 residues. The germline V gene has CDR1 SGHTA and CDR2 FQGTGA. CDR3 coding DNA: TGTGCCAGCAGCTTAATGGGTGGGGGGGCAGGCAAAAACATTCAGTACTTC. This sequence encodes CASSLMGGGAGKNIQYF.

This clonotype was counted only a few times. The chain links TRBV28 to TRBJ2-1; 8 positions match TRBD1. CDR3 length: 17 amino acids. The junction had 10 bases not matched to a gene; V was cut back by 5 bases and J by 1 base. The V gene's germline CDR1 is MDHEN and CDR2 SYDVKM. CDR3 in DNA: TGTGCCAGCAGTCTATTGGCAGGGGGCCATTCCTACAATGAGCAGTTCTTC. Translating it yields CASSLLAGGHSYNEQFF.

This clonotype turned up a few times. The CDR3 is CSARISGKGIYEQYF. The CDR3 DNA reads as TGCAGTGCTAGAATTAGCGGGAAGGGAATCTACGAGCAGTACTTC. The chain joins TRBV20-1 to TRBJ2-4, with 8 positions matching TRBD2. The tail of the sequence fits TRBJ2-7 better, so the J call may be wrong. The germline CDR1 and CDR2 sequences are DFQATT and SNEGSKA (reference sequence). The CDR3 extends over 15 amino acids.

This rearrangement joins TRBV7-7 to TRBJ2-1, with 12 bases fitting TRBD2. Matching the DNA end better, TRBJ2-7 makes the J call doubtful. Germline CDR1 is SSHAT and CDR2 is FNYEAQ (reference sequence). The CDR3 extends over 16 amino acids. The CDR3 loop reads CASSPGGLAGVNEQYF. In DNA, the CDR3 is TGTGCCAGCAGCCCAGGGGGACTAGCGGGTGTCAATGAGCAGTACTTC.

This sequence joins TRBV12-3 or TRBV12-4 and TRBJ1-6, with unresolved D. The CDR3 length is 14 residues. V was cut by 8 bases and J by 4 bases, with 12 bases left in between. The DNA for the CDR3 is TGTGCCAGCTCCCCCACGGGGTATAATTCACCCCTCCACTTT. It encodes CASSPTGYNSPLHF.

The table lists this clonotype with a few counts. The chain joins TRBV9 to TRBJ2-3; TRBD2 agrees at 8 bases. The junction had 7 bases not matched to a gene; V was cut back by 0 bases and J by 4 bases. Per the germline V gene, CDR1 is SGDLS and CDR2 is YYNGEE. The CDR3 has 16 residues. CDR3 sequence (DNA): TGTGCCAGCAGCGTAGGGATAGCGGGGTCCTCAGATACGCAGTATTTT. Its translation: CASSVGIAGSSDTQYF.

With respect to this clonotype: The junction departs from germline at one end; a sequencing error may be responsible. This rearrangement joins TRBV27 to TRBJ2-7; D may be TRBD2 (5 bases). The CDR3 runs 13 residues. Germline CDR1 and CDR2: MNHEY and SMNVEV (reference sequence). DNA for the CDR3: TGTGCCAGCAGTCCACACCCGGGGTACGGGCAGTACTTC. This sequence encodes CASSPHPGYGQYF.

The CDR3 nucleotides are TGTGCCAGCAGTATGGAATTAGCGGGAGGCCAAGAGACCCAGTACTTC. Its protein product is CASSMELAGGQETQYF. This chain connects TRBV6-1 to TRBJ2-5; TRBD2 agrees at 10 bases. V shed 5 bases, J shed 1 base, and the junction held 7 bases outside the gene matches. The V gene's germline CDR1 is MNHNS and CDR2 SASEGT. The CDR3 is made up of 16 amino acids.

This chain uses TRBV5-1 with TRBJ2-1; the D gene is possibly TRBD1 (6 bases). Germline CDR1 is SGHRS and CDR2 is YFSETQ. This CDR3 contains 17 residues. Trimming took off 3 bases at V and 0 bases at J, with 16 bases between the two ends. In DNA, the CDR3 is TGCGCCAGCAGCTCGAGGACAGCCCAAAACTCCTACAATGAGCAGTTCTTC. Translation: CASSSRTAQNSYNEQFF. The full variable domain, its missing parts supplied by reference TRBV5-1 and TRBJ2-1, is KAGVTQTPRYLIKTRGQQVTLSCSPISGHRSVSWYQQTPGQGLQFLFEYFSETQRNKGNFPGRFSGRQFSNSRSEMNVSTLELGDSALYLCASSSRTAQNSYNEQFFGPGTRLTVL.

This clonotype was seen a few times. V usage is TRBV5-1 and J usage is TRBJ2-4; D possibly corresponds to TRBD1 (7 bases). The CDR3 length is 14 residues. The ends were cut back, 6 bases at V and 2 bases at J, with 12 bases in the middle. CDR1 is SGHRS and CDR2 is YFSETQ in the germline V gene. Written as DNA, the CDR3 is TGCGCCAGCACCCAGGGGGGCCCCAAAAACATTCAGTACTTC. This gives the protein CASTQGGPKNIQYF.

The chain has TRBV4-2 and TRBJ2-7; no reliable D call. Germline lookup yields CDR1 LGHNA and CDR2 YNFKEQ. The CDR3 covers 15 residues. The ends were cut back, 0 bases at V and 2 bases at J, with 11 bases in the middle. CDR3 residues: CASSQERVGPYEQYF. CDR3 DNA: TGTGCCAGCAGCCAAGAACGTGTTGGGCCCTACGAGCAGTACTTC.

This clonotype was observed once. The CDR3 nucleotides are TGCAGTGCTAGGTGGGGACAGACGTGGGATACGCAGTATTTT. This translates into CSARWGQTWDTQYF. This chain links TRBV20-1 with TRBJ2-3; 7 bases match TRBD1. Germline V gene lookup returns CDR1 DFQATT and CDR2 SNEGSKA (reference sequence). V was pared by 3 bases and J by 6 bases, with 9 bases of the junction left unmatched. CDR3 size: 14 residues.

This chain connects TRBV6-5 to TRBJ2-4, with TRBD1 as a possible D gene (7 bases). The J call may be in error: the DNA end matches TRBJ2-7 better. The CDR3 runs to 13 residues. Germline V gene sequence: CDR1 MNHEY, CDR2 SVGAGI. In DNA, the CDR3 is TGTGCCAGCAGTGTATACAGGGGAGGCGAGCAGTACTTC. Amino acid sequence: CASSVYRGGEQYF.

The chain has TRBV10-3 and TRBJ2-6, with 8 bases fitting TRBD1. CDR3 size: 17 residues. The trim removed 9 bases at V and 0 bases at J, leaving 10 bases unmatched. The germline CDR1 and CDR2 sequences are ENHRY and SYGVKD. The chain's CDR3 is CAMGTTGQASGANVLTF. Written as DNA, the CDR3 is TGTGCCATGGGGACCACGGGACAGGCCTCTGGGGCCAACGTCCTGACTTTC.

The V and J genes are TRBV27 and TRBJ2-1; D possibly corresponds to TRBD2 (6 bases). Trimming shortened V by 4 bases and J by 6 bases, and 16 bases separated the two germline ends. Germline assignment: CDR1 MNHEY and CDR2 SMNVEV (reference sequence). The CDR3 runs 15 residues. The CDR3 protein is CASSSGREWSNEQFF. CDR3 DNA sequence: TGTGCCAGCAGTTCTGGTCGGGAGTGGAGCAATGAGCAGTTCTTC.